The 23 T cell receptor beta chains in this list originate from one sample, sequenced in a study of cytomegalovirus exposure and HLA in healthy donors (dated by TCRdb to 2016 to 2017). The library relied on the immunoSEQ multiplex PCR assay. The multiplex PCR relied on a mix of 60 forward primers for TCR Vbeta segments and 13 reverse primers for TCR Jbeta segments. The table comes from immuneACCESS by way of TCRdb, which keeps in-frame sequences with V and J called. Part of the clones is missing from these tables; in studies checked, under half for an unresolved V gene and the rest for unknown reasons. The sample table lists under 200,000 clones, 75% to 80% of them with a count of one. The ten top clones hold around 2.8% of the sample. The sample taken for sequencing was PBMCs. The source of these receptors is a woman aged 40 to 50 in good health and CMV-seropositive.

The chain has TRBV4-1 and TRBJ1-3; the D is unclear. With 0 bases removed from V and 0 bases from J, the gap between germline ends came to 15 bases. This CDR3 comprises 18 residues. CDR1 is MGHRA and CDR2 is YSYEKL in the germline V gene. Written as DNA, the CDR3 is TGCGCCAGCAGCCAAGAAAATAAGGCGGCAATCTCTGGAAACACCATATATTTT. Translation gives CASSQENKAAISGNTIYF.

The rearrangement uses TRBV5-1 and TRBJ2-1; tentatively, D is TRBD2 (5 bases). V was cut by 3 bases and J by 6 bases, with 10 bases left in between. The germline V gene encodes CDR1 SGHRS and CDR2 YFSETQ. The CDR3 consists of 13 residues. In nucleotides, the CDR3 is TGCGCCAGCAGCTCTGGCAGCGGCAATGAGCAGTTCTTC. Amino acids: CASSSGSGNEQFF.

The rearrangement joins TRBV6-5 to TRBJ2-2, with 8 bases matching TRBD1. CDR3 size: 16 residues. V shed 4 bases and J 5 bases; nucleotides not matched to a gene: 9. Germline V gives CDR1 MNHEY, CDR2 SVGAGI. The CDR3 reads CASSSSGGALTGELFF. CDR3 sequence (DNA): TGTGCCAGCAGTTCGTCAGGGGGCGCATTAACCGGGGAGCTGTTTTTT.

This clone occurred a few times. The genes are TRBV19 and TRBJ2-3, with TRBD1 identical over 9 bases. J was trimmed by 5 bases and V by 10 bases; bases with no gene match: 10. Germline lookup yields CDR1 LNHDA and CDR2 SQIVND (reference sequence). The CDR3 length is 14 residues. In DNA form, the CDR3 reads TGTGCCACCAAACAGGGGGCAGGGGGAGATACGCAGTATTTT. Translated: CATKQGAGGDTQYF.

This chain links TRBV5-4 with TRBJ2-1; 7 nucleotides match TRBD1. The CDR3 is 15 residues long. Losses at the gene ends were 4 bases for V and 2 bases for J; bases not matched to a gene: 6. The germline V gene has CDR1 SGHNT and CDR2 YYREEE (reference sequence). As DNA, the CDR3 is TGTGCCAGCAGCCCTTCAGGGACAGCCTACAATGAGCAGTTCTTC. Residues: CASSPSGTAYNEQFF.

This clone was seen a handful of times. This CDR3 is CASSQDGTANTEAFF. As DNA, the CDR3 is TGCGCCAGCAGCCAAGACGGGACAGCGAACACTGAAGCTTTCTTT. J is TRBJ1-1 and V is TRBV4-1; TRBD1 matches at 7 bases. From germline, CDR1 is MGHRA and CDR2 YSYEKL. The CDR3 runs 15 residues. V trimming: 0 bases; J trimming: 1 base; junction bases outside the gene matches: 2.

The chain joins TRBV7-2 to TRBJ2-7; 7 nucleotides agree with TRBD2. The CDR3 runs to 13 residues. Losses at the gene ends were 2 bases for V and 4 bases for J; bases not matched to a gene: 2. The germline V gene encodes CDR1 SGHTA and CDR2 FQGNSA. The CDR3 loop reads CASSLSGGYEQYF. Written as DNA, the CDR3 is TGTGCCAGCAGCTTATCCGGGGGGTACGAGCAGTACTTC.

This chain links TRBV10-1 with TRBJ2-1, with TRBD2 matching over 9 bases. The junction had 6 bases not matched to a gene; V was cut back by 2 bases and J by 7 bases. The germline V gene has CDR1 WNHNN and CDR2 SYGVQD (reference sequence). The CDR3 runs to 15 residues. The CDR3 loop is CASSEAGGPWNEQFF. CDR3 coding DNA: TGCGCCAGCAGTGAGGCGGGAGGGCCGTGGAATGAGCAGTTCTTC.

The V call is TRBV30, the J call TRBJ2-5; 7 bases line up with TRBD2. The J call may be wrong; the DNA end is better matched by TRBJ2-7. CDR1 is GTSNPN, CDR2 SVGIG, per germline (reference sequence). The CDR3 runs 15 residues. CDR3 sequence reads: CAWSQSGKRSYEQYF. CDR3 bases: TGTGCCTGGAGTCAAAGCGGGAAACGCTCCTACGAGCAGTACTTC.

V usage is TRBV7-9 and J usage is TRBJ2-7; D is ambiguous. The V end was cut by 3 bases, the J end by 5 bases, with 5 bases between. This CDR3 contains 11 residues. Germline lookup yields CDR1 SEHNR and CDR2 FQNEAQ (reference sequence). CDR3 in amino acids: CASSFFNEQYF. CDR3 DNA sequence: TGTGCCAGCAGCTTTTTTAACGAGCAGTACTTC.

This rearrangement joins TRBV7-8 to TRBJ1-4; 7 bases align to TRBD1. Germline lookup yields CDR1 SGHVS and CDR2 FQNEAQ. Unmatched junction bases numbered 9, after V lost 5 bases and J lost 12 bases. This CDR3 is 13 amino acids long. The CDR3, as DNA: TGTGCCAGCAGCGAAAGACAGGGAATACAACTGTTTTTT. Protein: CASSERQGIQLFF. Full variable domain (outside the CDR3, taken from reference TRBV7-8 and TRBJ1-4): GAGVSQSPRYKVAKRGQDVALRCDPISGHVSLFWYQQALGQGPEFLTYFQNEAQLDKSGLPSDRFFAERPEGSVSTLKIQRTQQEDSAVYLCASSERQGIQLFFGSGTQLSVL.

This clone has more than one count but fewer than ten. The V gene is TRBV29-1, the J gene TRBJ2-7; the D gene is possibly TRBD1 (5 bases). CDR3 length equals 12 residues. CDR1 is SQVTM, CDR2 ANQGSEA, per germline. Trimming took off 1 base at V and 3 bases at J, with 7 bases between the two ends. The CDR3 nucleotides read TGCAGCGTTGAAGTACAGGACTACGAGCAGTACTTC. It codes for CSVEVQDYEQYF.

A single count supports this clone. Other DNA sequences in this sample translate to the same CDR3. The V gene is TRBV29-1, the J gene TRBJ1-2, with 10 nucleotides matching TRBD1. This CDR3 is built from 16 residues. Trimming took 3 bases from V and 3 from J; bases not matched to a gene: 10. Germline V gene data show CDR1 as SQVTM and CDR2 as ANQGSEA. CDR3 nucleotide sequence: TGCAGCGTTGAGGGTGGCGGACAGGGGGTTTACTATGGCTACACCTTC. This sequence encodes CSVEGGGQGVYYGYTF.

V gene TRBV18 combines with J gene TRBJ2-4; 7 bases align to TRBD1. Germline V gene data show CDR1 as KGHSH and CDR2 as LQKENI. The J segment lost 5 bases and the V segment lost 3 bases, leaving 4 bases of the junction unmatched. This CDR3 contains 14 residues. For the CDR3, the DNA is TGTGCCAGCTCACCTTTGCAGGGGGAAAACATTCAGTACTTC. This sequence encodes CASSPLQGENIQYF.

The chain employs TRBV7-9 and TRBJ1-3, with 8 bases that match TRBD1. With 4 bases clipped from V and 4 bases from J, the junction kept 6 bases outside the gene matches. This CDR3 is built from 15 residues. The germline V gene encodes CDR1 SEHNR and CDR2 FQNEAQ (reference sequence). Here the CDR3 reads CASSSDRGGGNTIYF. As DNA, the CDR3 is TGTGCCAGCAGCTCTGACAGGGGAGGAGGAAACACCATATATTTT.

This rearrangement joins TRBV30 to TRBJ2-1, with 7 positions matching TRBD2. CDR3 size: 12 residues. Germline V gene lookup returns CDR1 GTSNPN and CDR2 SVGIG (reference sequence). In nucleotides, the CDR3 is TGTGCTTCCTCGCGGGAGTTTGATGAGCAGTTCTTC. Translating gives CASSREFDEQFF.

The chain couples TRBV19 to TRBJ1-1; D gene ambiguous. From germline, CDR1 is LNHDA and CDR2 SQIVND (reference sequence). V lost 3 bases and J lost 0, with 11 bases in between. This CDR3 contains 15 residues. CDR3 in amino acids: CASSMYSSMNTEAFF. CDR3 coding DNA: TGTGCCAGTAGTATGTACAGCTCTATGAACACTGAAGCTTTCTTT.

This clone came up once. V gene TRBV5-4 combines with J gene TRBJ2-7; 8 bases line up with TRBD1. Germline CDR1 SGHNT, CDR2 YYREEE (reference sequence). V was clipped by 4 bases and J by 5 bases; unmatched bases: 5. CDR3 length equals 13 residues. CDR3 residues: CASSLGTGHEQYF. The CDR3 bases are TGTGCCAGCAGCCTAGGGACAGGTCACGAGCAGTACTTC.

The chain has TRBV4-2 and TRBJ2-3, with 11 bases matching TRBD2. This CDR3 has 17 residues. Trimming took 0 bases from V and 6 from J; bases not matched to a gene: 8. Germline assignment: CDR1 LGHNA and CDR2 YNFKEQ. The CDR3 nucleotides are TGTGCCAGCAGCCAAGAGTTGGCTAGCGGGGGGTGGGATACGCAGTATTTT. This codes for CASSQELASGGWDTQYF.

As for this clone: The junction departs from the called germline gene at one end, perhaps through a read error. The chain recombines TRBV6-6 with TRBJ2-5; D possibly corresponds to TRBD2 (5 bases). Germline CDR1 and CDR2: MNHNY and SVGAGI (reference sequence). The CDR3 has 14 residues. The CDR3 reads CASSYRGGGEAQYF. In DNA form, the CDR3 reads TGTGCCAGCAGTTACCGAGGAGGAGGAGAGGCCCAGTACTTC.

The chain combines TRBV30 with TRBJ1-6; tentative D call: TRBD1 (6 bases). V shed 0 bases and J shed 7 bases, with 19 bases lying between them. This CDR3 has 17 amino acids. Germline V CDR1 and CDR2: GTSNPN, SVGIG (reference sequence). The CDR3 is CAWSVGLGGRRNSPLHF. Here the CDR3 DNA reads TGTGCCTGGAGTGTCGGATTGGGGGGGCGCAGAAATTCACCCCTCCACTTT.

This clone was seen a single time. The gene calls are TRBV19 and TRBJ2-1; 12 nucleotides line up with TRBD2. The CDR3 covers 17 residues. The germline CDR1 and CDR2 sequences are LNHDA and SQIVND (reference sequence). J lost 2 bases, V lost 5 bases, and 7 bases had no gene match. In nucleotides, the CDR3 is TGTGCCAGTAGTCCATCAGGACTAGCGGGAACCTACAATGAGCAGTTCTTC. This sequence encodes CASSPSGLAGTYNEQFF.

The chain joins TRBV6-6 to TRBJ1-4; D not certain. Trimming cost V 1 base and J 5 bases, with 8 bases left between them. This CDR3 spans 14 amino acids. Germline V gene lookup returns CDR1 MNHNY and CDR2 SVGAGI (reference sequence). CDR3 protein: CASSYLSGNEKLFF. CDR3 bases: TGTGCCAGCAGTTACTTATCGGGGAATGAAAAACTGTTTTTT.